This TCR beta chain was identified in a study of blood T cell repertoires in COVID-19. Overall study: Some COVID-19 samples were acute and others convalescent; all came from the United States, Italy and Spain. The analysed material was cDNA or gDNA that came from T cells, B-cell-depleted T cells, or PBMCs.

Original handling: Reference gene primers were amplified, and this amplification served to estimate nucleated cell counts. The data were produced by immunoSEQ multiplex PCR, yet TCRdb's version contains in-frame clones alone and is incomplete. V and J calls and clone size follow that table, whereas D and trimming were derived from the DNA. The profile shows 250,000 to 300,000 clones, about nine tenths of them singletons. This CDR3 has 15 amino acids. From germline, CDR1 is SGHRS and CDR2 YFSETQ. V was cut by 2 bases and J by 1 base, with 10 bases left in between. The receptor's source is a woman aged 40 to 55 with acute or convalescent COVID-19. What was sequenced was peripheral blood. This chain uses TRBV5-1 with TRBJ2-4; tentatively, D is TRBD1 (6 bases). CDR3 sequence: CASSFRQGAKNIQYF. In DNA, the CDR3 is TGCGCCAGCAGCTTTAGGCAGGGGGCCAAAAACATTCAGTACTTC.